This note documents a single T cell receptor beta chain sequence. Its cognate antigen is unknown. TCRdb used MiXCR to reprocess the reads, holding one entry per CDR3 protein. The sample records around 450,000 distinct CDR3 sequences, roughly 30% being singletons. Germline assignment: CDR1 SNHLY and CDR2 FYNNEI. This CDR3 region has 15 residues. Trimming took 2 bases from V and 4 from J, leaving 12 bases between them. This entry comes from a study of T cell repertoires in cytomegalovirus infection. Overall study findings and caveats: Ex vivo, HLA-C-restricted CMV-specific TCR beta clonotypes prevailed over the rest of the response. There were carriers of CMV plus the relevant HLA, and cumulative public TCR beta family frequency identified them.

The TCR was taken from a human donor in good health (CMV status not recorded). Some clones in this sample may be carry-over from other donors' samples. Material: PBMCs. The V and J genes are TRBV2 and TRBJ1-5, with a possible D match to TRBD1 (6 bases). The DNA of the CDR3 is TGTGCCAGCAGTGAAACGGGACAAGCTAATCAGCCCCAGCATTTT. This encodes CASSETGQANQPQHF.